This TCR beta chain is drawn from a study of identical twins. This clonotype was observed many times. Its cognate antigen is unknown. TCRdb ran MiXCR on the 5' RACE reads and lists one entry per CDR3 protein. The sample has fewer than 650,000 distinct CDR3 sequences, roughly 9.5% seen once. Study conclusions and caveats: The study based its conclusions on cross-sectional statistical analysis and did not follow the same donors. Weaker excess twin sharing was observed in beta out-of-frame sequences.

All donors were healthy Caucasians. V was trimmed by 6 bases and J by 3 bases, leaving 8 bases between them. The length of the CDR3 is 12 residues. Separately, the same data were catalogued under a study of yellow fever vaccine responses in identical twins.

V is TRBV12-3 or TRBV12-4 and J is TRBJ2-5, with D possibly matching TRBD1 (6 bases). The TCR was taken from a woman aged 18-29 years in good health. Sequences were obtained from PBMCs. The CDR3 DNA reads as TGTGCCAGCAGACACAGGGAAGAGACCCAGTACTTC. It encodes CASRHREETQYF.